The present entry profiles one TCR beta chain with its context. The antigen remains unidentified. These data are taken from a study of blood T cells in healthy people across ages. Findings and caveats of the study: Without sorted subsets, naive and antigen-experienced compartments could not be conclusively compared. A roughly linear fall in TCR beta diversity per million T cells was seen with increasing age.

Trimming took 3 bases from V and 0 from J, leaving 14 bases between them. The CDR3 runs to 15 residues. The V gene's germline CDR1 is DFQATT and CDR2 SNEGSKA (reference sequence). The authors ran a second PCR of about 6 to 12 cycles using a sample-barcoded 5' primer and a J-beta primer mix. Each CDR3 protein is one row after TCRdb ran MiXCR on the 5' RACE reads. The table has 1.8 million or so distinct CDR3 sequences, approximately 39% seen once. Sequenced: blood. The J gene is TRBJ1-1, the V gene TRBV20-1; the D gene is possibly TRBD1 (5 bases). This clonotype originated in a human donor in good health. CDR3 loop: CSARASGRMNTEAFF. The CDR3, as DNA: TGCAGTGCTAGGGCTTCGGGACGGATGAACACTGAAGCTTTCTTT.